This record concerns one TCR beta chain sequence. Per the study methods: Nucleated cell counts were estimated from reference gene primer amplification. The protocol was immunoSEQ multiplex PCR, while the TCRdb copy is restricted to in-frame clones and leaves out a portion. That table furnishes V, J and clone size, whereas the DNA furnished D and trimming. The sample consists of about 120,000 clones, just over 85% of them appearing once. The sample belongs to a study of blood T cell repertoires in COVID-19. Background on the study: There were acute and convalescent COVID-19 samples, and they came from the United States, Italy and Spain. In each case, the material was cDNA or gDNA derived from T cells, B-cell-depleted T cells, or PBMCs.

The CDR3 contains 16 residues. V was trimmed by 3 bases and J by 0 bases, leaving 11 bases between them. In germline, CDR1 is SGHVS, CDR2 FNYEAQ. The receptor was derived from a man between 40 and 49 years old with acute or convalescent COVID-19. Sequenced: peripheral blood. The chain is built from TRBV7-6 and TRBJ1-4; possibly TRBD1 for D (6 bases). As DNA, the CDR3 is TGTGCCAGCAGCTTGGAAGCAGGGGCAACTAATGAAAAACTGTTTTTT. Amino acids: CASSLEAGATNEKLFF.